Listed below are T cell receptor beta chains from one sample, sequenced in a study of blood T cell repertoires in COVID-19. This table comes from immunoSEQ multiplex PCR, and its TCRdb copy is limited to in-frame clones, with some not included. The sample records roughly 300,000 clones, roughly nine tenths being singletons. The sample was PBMCs or T cells enriched from blood (not recorded which). The source of these receptors is a woman aged 25 to 39 who had recovered from COVID-19. The conserved cysteine and the conserved F or W are not part of the CDR3 here. Each record gives: CDR3 protein, V gene, J gene.

cdr3_aa: ASRRDSKNEKLF
v_call: TRBV10-2
j_call: TRBJ1-4

cdr3_aa: ASRTTEGSPLH
v_call: TRBV12-3/TRBV12-4
j_call: TRBJ1-6

cdr3_aa: ASRPAGQGPGYGYT
v_call: TRBV7-9
j_call: TRBJ1-2

cdr3_aa: ASSPQTGRNTEAF
v_call: TRBV18
j_call: TRBJ1-1

cdr3_aa: ASSLAGGNSPLH
v_call: TRBV5-1
j_call: TRBJ1-6

cdr3_aa: ASSRTPGNTIY
v_call: TRBV16
j_call: TRBJ1-3

cdr3_aa: ASSGTSGPLGEQF
v_call: TRBV5-4
j_call: TRBJ2-1

cdr3_aa: ASSFGTGVPEQY
v_call: TRBV5-5
j_call: TRBJ2-7

cdr3_aa: ASSPLTSGGINTGELF
v_call: TRBV27
j_call: TRBJ2-2

cdr3_aa: ASSFRRGRQPQH
v_call: TRBV28
j_call: TRBJ1-5

cdr3_aa: ASSWDSNYEQY
v_call: TRBV11-2
j_call: TRBJ2-7

cdr3_aa: ASSQGAGANVLT
v_call: TRBV3-1/TRBV3-2
j_call: TRBJ2-6

cdr3_aa: ASSVPGHNYGYT
v_call: TRBV19
j_call: TRBJ1-2

cdr3_aa: ASSYGTGSTGELF
v_call: TRBV5-1
j_call: TRBJ2-2

cdr3_aa: ASSRGTGGGNEQY
v_call: TRBV18
j_call: TRBJ2-7

cdr3_aa: ASRRTGTNTEAF
v_call: TRBV6-5
j_call: TRBJ1-1

cdr3_aa: ASSLSGGYSYNEQF
v_call: TRBV7-8
j_call: TRBJ2-1

cdr3_aa: ASGQLGGGQETQY
v_call: TRBV27
j_call: TRBJ2-5

cdr3_aa: ASSVRGRGDYGYT
v_call: TRBV7-2
j_call: TRBJ1-2

cdr3_aa: ASSQLGQGYSNQPQH
v_call: TRBV6-2/TRBV6-3
j_call: TRBJ1-5

cdr3_aa: AWRAGGSNIQY
v_call: TRBV30
j_call: TRBJ2-4

cdr3_aa: ASSLLNTGELF
v_call: TRBV3-1/TRBV3-2
j_call: TRBJ2-2

cdr3_aa: AWREQGPGSPLH
v_call: TRBV30
j_call: TRBJ1-6

cdr3_aa: SVATGGNTEAF
v_call: TRBV29-1
j_call: TRBJ1-1

cdr3_aa: ASSRPGDSNQPQH
v_call: TRBV7-9
j_call: TRBJ1-5

cdr3_aa: ATRGQFRGELF
v_call: TRBV24-1
j_call: TRBJ2-2

cdr3_aa: ASSEYSGEAF
v_call: TRBV10-2
j_call: TRBJ1-1

cdr3_aa: ASRTVKRNTGELF
v_call: TRBV27
j_call: TRBJ2-2

cdr3_aa: ASSLGLFRGQVQYEQY
v_call: TRBV5-8
j_call: TRBJ2-7

cdr3_aa: ASSWTGRSYEQY
v_call: TRBV6-5
j_call: TRBJ2-7

cdr3_aa: ASSDGALNTEAF
v_call: TRBV10-1
j_call: TRBJ1-1

cdr3_aa: ASSLDRTVQETQY
v_call: TRBV5-1
j_call: TRBJ2-5

cdr3_aa: ASGRLGGHEQY
v_call: TRBV27
j_call: TRBJ2-7

cdr3_aa: ASSLGGQGLQPQH
v_call: TRBV28
j_call: TRBJ1-5

cdr3_aa: ASSQEINQPQH
v_call: TRBV4-3
j_call: TRBJ1-5

cdr3_aa: ASSKGQGALGNTGELF
v_call: TRBV6-2/TRBV6-3
j_call: TRBJ2-2

cdr3_aa: ASSLVQWGLSGNTIY
v_call: TRBV18
j_call: TRBJ1-3

cdr3_aa: ASSPALDSYEQY
v_call: TRBV6-5
j_call: TRBJ2-7

cdr3_aa: ASTVGGGAYNEQF
v_call: TRBV11-2
j_call: TRBJ2-1

cdr3_aa: ASSLRGNQPQH
v_call: TRBV7-2
j_call: TRBJ1-5

cdr3_aa: ASSGAGAVTDTQY
v_call: TRBV6-1
j_call: TRBJ2-3

cdr3_aa: ASSVQGASYEQY
v_call: TRBV5-4
j_call: TRBJ2-7

cdr3_aa: ASSLGLVLSGANVLT
v_call: TRBV5-1
j_call: TRBJ2-6

cdr3_aa: ASSLRDIAGEKLF
v_call: TRBV28
j_call: TRBJ1-4

cdr3_aa: ASSPGTSGGAGELF
v_call: TRBV3-1/TRBV3-2
j_call: TRBJ2-2

cdr3_aa: ASSPTGIKATNEKLF
v_call: TRBV5-5
j_call: TRBJ1-4

cdr3_aa: ASSINQGQDGYT
v_call: TRBV19
j_call: TRBJ1-2

cdr3_aa: ASSQDLYSDYGYT
v_call: TRBV4-3
j_call: TRBJ1-2

cdr3_aa: AWGGGGYGYT
v_call: TRBV30
j_call: TRBJ1-2

cdr3_aa: AISDSGTGGVYGYT
v_call: TRBV10-3
j_call: TRBJ1-2

cdr3_aa: ASSLVGVGDITEAF
v_call: TRBV5-1
j_call: TRBJ1-1

cdr3_aa: ASRLLGVNEKLF
v_call: TRBV6-5
j_call: TRBJ1-4

cdr3_aa: ASSKRTGGSTDTQY
v_call: TRBV19
j_call: TRBJ2-3